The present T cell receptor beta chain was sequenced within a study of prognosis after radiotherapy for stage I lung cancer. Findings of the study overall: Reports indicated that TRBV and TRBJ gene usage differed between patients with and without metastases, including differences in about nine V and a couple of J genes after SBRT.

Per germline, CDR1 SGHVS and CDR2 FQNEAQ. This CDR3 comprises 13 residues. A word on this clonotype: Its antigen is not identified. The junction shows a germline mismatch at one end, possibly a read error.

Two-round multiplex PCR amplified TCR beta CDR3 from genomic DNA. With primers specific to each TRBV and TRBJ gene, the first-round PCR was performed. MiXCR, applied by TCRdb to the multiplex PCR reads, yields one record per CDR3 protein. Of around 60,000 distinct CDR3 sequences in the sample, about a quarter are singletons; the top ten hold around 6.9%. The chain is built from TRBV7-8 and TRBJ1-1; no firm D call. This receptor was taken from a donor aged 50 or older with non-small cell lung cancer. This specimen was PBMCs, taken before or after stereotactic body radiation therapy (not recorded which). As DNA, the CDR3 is TGTGCCAGCAGCTTAGACCAAAACACTGAAGCTTTATTT. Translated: CASSLDQNTEALF.